The 26 T cell receptor beta chains below come from one sample, sequenced in a study of shared clonotypes between healthy human individuals. Sequencing used immunoSEQ multiplex PCR; TCRdb keeps in-frame clones, though not all of them. The sample contains about 190,000 clones, 66% of which appear only once. Sequenced sample: memory CD4+ T cells sorted from blood. The subset here: CD45RA-negative fraction. All receptors come from a man aged 25-45 years in good health.

J is TRBJ2-2 and V is TRBV5-1, with 7 positions matching TRBD1. The CDR3 has 16 residues. V lost 4 bases and J lost 0; bases outside the gene matches: 6. The germline V gene encodes CDR1 SGHRS and CDR2 YFSETQ. The CDR3 sequence is CASSLGGGSNTGELFF. As DNA, the CDR3 is TGCGCCAGCAGCCTAGGGGGCGGATCGAACACCGGGGAGCTGTTTTTT.

The rearrangement joins TRBV11-2 to TRBJ2-7; TRBD2 aligns across 12 bases. The germline V gene encodes CDR1 SGHAT and CDR2 FQNNGV. This CDR3 is built from 16 residues. V trimming: 3 bases; J trimming: 3 bases; junction bases outside the gene matches: 6. The CDR3 here is CASSLLLAGGLYEQYF. In nucleotides, the CDR3 is TGTGCCAGCAGCTTGTTACTAGCGGGAGGCCTCTACGAGCAGTACTTC.

CDR3 loop: CASSFTGEGTDTQYF. Here the CDR3 DNA reads TGTGCCAGCAGCTTTACAGGGGAAGGCACAGATACGCAGTATTTT. The chain joins TRBV7-9 to TRBJ2-3; 7 bases align to TRBD1. Germline CDR1 SEHNR, CDR2 FQNEAQ (reference sequence). The CDR3 is 15 residues long. J was trimmed by 1 base and V by 3 bases; bases with no gene match: 4.

The rearrangement uses TRBV5-1 and TRBJ1-2; TRBD1 agrees at 9 bases. This CDR3 has 16 amino acids. CDR1 is SGHRS, CDR2 YFSETQ, per germline. V was clipped by 0 bases and J by 8 bases; unmatched bases: 11. DNA of the CDR3: TGCGCCAGCAGCTTGGACACAACAGGGGGCCGTTTCGGCTACACCTTC. It codes for CASSLDTTGGRFGYTF.

This chain joins TRBV18 and TRBJ2-1; D uncertain. Looked up from germline, CDR1 is KGHSH and CDR2 is LQKENI. The CDR3 contains 14 residues. The germline V and J ends were trimmed by 1 base and 2 bases, with 6 bases remaining between them. The CDR3: CASSPQKTYNEQFF. The CDR3 region has the DNA TGTGCCAGCTCACCACAAAAAACCTACAATGAGCAGTTCTTC.

This clone showed up just a few times. V gene TRBV7-9 combines with J gene TRBJ2-2; 9 bases map to TRBD2. Germline CDR1 is SEHNR and CDR2 is FQNEAQ (reference sequence). V trimming: 5 bases; J trimming: 3 bases; junction bases outside the gene matches: 10. This CDR3 is built from 17 residues. CDR3 in amino acids: CASSQGSLAGYTGELFF. CDR3 in DNA: TGTGCCAGCAGCCAGGGAAGTCTAGCGGGATACACCGGGGAGCTGTTTTTT.

The chain employs TRBV18 and TRBJ2-1, with D tentatively TRBD1 (6 bases). Trimming took off 2 bases at V and 3 bases at J, with 8 bases between the two ends. The germline V gene has CDR1 KGHSH and CDR2 LQKENI. The CDR3 contains 14 residues. The CDR3 spells CASSPGGVYNEQFF. The CDR3 coding sequence is TGTGCCAGCTCACCAGGGGGCGTCTACAATGAGCAGTTCTTC.

The chain employs TRBV4-1 and TRBJ2-1, with 9 bases that match TRBD1. The CDR3 sequence is 19 residues long. After removal of 0 bases from V and 10 bases from J, the junction contained 19 bases not matched to a gene. The germline CDR1 and CDR2 sequences are MGHRA and YSYEKL. The CDR3 reads CASSQDGDRVGFGAAEQFF. DNA for the CDR3: TGCGCCAGCAGCCAAGATGGGGACAGGGTTGGGTTTGGGGCGGCAGAGCAGTTCTTC.

This clone was observed many times. The V and J genes are TRBV9 and TRBJ1-2; D unresolved. The V end lost 4 bases, the J end lost 4 bases, and 11 bases lay between the germline ends. Germline V gives CDR1 SGDLS, CDR2 YYNGEE. This CDR3 region has 13 residues. This CDR3 reads CASSHRWLYGYTF. CDR3 nucleotides: TGTGCCAGCAGCCACCGTTGGCTCTATGGCTACACCTTC.

The rearrangement joins TRBV29-1 to TRBJ2-5, with D unclear. The CDR3 has 13 residues. V was clipped by 2 bases and J by 5 bases, with 12 bases between them. CDR1 is SQVTM, CDR2 ANQGSEA, per germline. CDR3 nucleotides: TGCAGCGTTGAAAAGGTGGTAGAGGAGACCCAGTACTTC. Translation gives CSVEKVVEETQYF.

The V and J genes are TRBV7-6 and TRBJ1-3; D possibly corresponds to TRBD1 (6 bases). Trimming pared 0 bases from V and 4 bases from J, leaving 7 bases between. The V gene's germline CDR1 is SGHVS and CDR2 FNYEAQ. This CDR3 comprises 14 residues. The CDR3 DNA is TGTGCCAGCAGCTTAGCCAGGGGCGGAAACACCATATATTTT. Protein: CASSLARGGNTIYF.

This clone was counted between two and nine times. This chain links TRBV19 with TRBJ1-5; possibly TRBD1 for D (6 bases). Germline V gene data show CDR1 as LNHDA and CDR2 as SQIVND (reference sequence). CDR3 length: 13 amino acids. Trimming took 10 bases from V and 2 from J, leaving 12 bases between them. This CDR3 reads CATRGTGNQPQHF. Here the CDR3 DNA reads TGTGCCACTAGGGGGACCGGCAATCAGCCCCAGCATTTT.

The chain joins TRBV5-1 to TRBJ2-7; 9 bases are shared with TRBD1. J gave up 3 bases and V 4 bases, and 5 bases lay outside the gene matches. This CDR3 has 14 amino acids. From germline, CDR1 is SGHRS and CDR2 YFSETQ. In DNA, the CDR3 is TGCGCCAGCAGCCGTTCGGGACAGGGCTACGAGCAGTACTTC. It translates to CASSRSGQGYEQYF.

The V gene is TRBV15, the J gene TRBJ2-7; the D gene is possibly TRBD2 (6 bases). Germline CDR1 LNHNV, CDR2 YYDKDF (reference sequence). The ends were cut back, 0 bases at V and 3 bases at J, with 15 bases in the middle. The CDR3 runs 16 residues. For the CDR3, the DNA is TGTGCCACCAGCAGAGATCGTTTCGGGGGATACTACGAGCAGTACTTC. The encoded protein is CATSRDRFGGYYEQYF.

The chain joins TRBV6-5 to TRBJ2-5; D not resolved. The V gene's germline CDR1 is MNHEY and CDR2 SVGAGI. Deletions cut 2 bases from V and 5 bases from J, with 12 bases between. This CDR3 region has 14 residues. In DNA form, the CDR3 reads TGTGCCAGCAGTTACGGGATGGGGTACGAGACCCAGTACTTC. As protein: CASSYGMGYETQYF.

The count of this clone is one. The chain combines TRBV13 with TRBJ1-1; no clear D gene. The CDR3 contains 14 residues. Germline loops: CDR1 PRHDT, CDR2 FYEKMQ (reference sequence). The V gene lost 3 bases and the J gene lost 5 bases, with 13 bases spanning the gap. Written as DNA, the CDR3 is TGTGCCAGCAGCTTTCGGGATTGGGGTACTGAAGCTTTCTTT. Translating it yields CASSFRDWGTEAFF.

The chain links TRBV25-1 to TRBJ2-3, with D hard to call. CDR1 is MGHDK and CDR2 is SYGVNS in the germline V gene. This CDR3 is built from 13 residues. Trimming took off 2 bases at V and 3 bases at J, with 6 bases between the two ends. In DNA form, the CDR3 reads TGTGCCAGCAGTGAAGTGAATACAGATACGCAGTATTTT. It encodes CASSEVNTDTQYF. Drawing the rest from reference TRBV25-1 and TRBJ2-3, the complete variable domain is EADIYQTPRYLVIGTGKKITLECSQTMGHDKMYWYQQDPGMELHLIHYSYGVNSTEKGDLSSESTVSRIRTEHFPLTLESARPSHTSQYLCASSEVNTDTQYFGPGTRLTVL.

This clone was detected only a few times. The chain has TRBV25-1 and TRBJ1-2, with TRBD1 identical over 7 bases. With V trimmed by 7 bases and J by 12 bases, 5 bases remained unmatched. The CDR3 has 10 residues. Germline-derived CDR1 and CDR2 are MGHDK and SYGVNS. CDR3 DNA sequence: TGTGCCAGCACCTCGACAGGGCACACCTTC. Translated: CASTSTGHTF.

This clone is medium-sized by share. V is TRBV27 and J is TRBJ2-7; D is unresolved. The ends were cut back, 5 bases at V and 2 bases at J, with 16 bases in the middle. This CDR3 comprises 15 residues. CDR1 MNHEY and CDR2 SMNVEV come from the germline V gene (reference sequence). The CDR3 DNA reads as TGTGCCAGCAGTCGTAAGGGTTTAGGAACCTACGAGCAGTACTTC. It codes for CASSRKGLGTYEQYF.

This rearrangement joins TRBV19 to TRBJ2-7; a weak D match, TRBD1 (5 bases). The CDR3 is 14 residues long. Germline loops: CDR1 LNHDA, CDR2 SQIVND (reference sequence). Between the trimmed V and J ends, which lost 6 bases and 5 bases, there was a span of 17 bases. The CDR3 is CASSTRQGGHEQYF. The CDR3 bases are TGTGCCAGTAGCACCCGGCAGGGTGGCCACGAGCAGTACTTC.

This clone was seen only a few times. V is TRBV10-1 and J is TRBJ2-4; possibly TRBD2 for D (5 bases). Trimming pared 0 bases from V and 5 bases from J, leaving 14 bases between. CDR3 length equals 16 residues. Looked up from germline, CDR1 is WNHNN and CDR2 is SYGVQD (reference sequence). The CDR3 reads CASSESVLGSQNIQYF. CDR3 nucleotides: TGCGCCAGCAGTGAGTCGGTGTTGGGGAGTCAAAACATTCAGTACTTC.

The chain is built from TRBV9 and TRBJ2-2, with TRBD1 identical over 7 bases. With 0 bases clipped from V and 5 bases from J, the junction kept 4 bases outside the gene matches. The CDR3 length is 15 residues. Germline V gives CDR1 SGDLS, CDR2 YYNGEE. CDR3 sequence (DNA): TGTGCCAGCAGCGTAGGACAGGGATGGACCGGGGAGCTGTTTTTT. Its translation: CASSVGQGWTGELFF.

This chain connects TRBV7-2 to TRBJ1-3; D may be TRBD1 (6 bases). Germline assignment: CDR1 SGHTA and CDR2 FQGNSA. The length of the CDR3 is 15 residues. Deletions cut 3 bases from V and 4 bases from J, with 13 bases between. The CDR3 sequence is CASSFTAGAGNTIYF. CDR3 DNA: TGTGCCAGCAGCTTCACCGCAGGGGCGGGAAACACCATATATTTT.

The gene calls are TRBV29-1 and TRBJ2-3; 7 positions agree with TRBD2. Germline CDR1 is SQVTM and CDR2 is ANQGSEA. The CDR3 consists of 14 residues. Trimming at V came to 7 bases and at J to 6 bases, leaving 13 bases not matched to a gene. Here the CDR3 DNA reads TGCAGCGCCTATCGGCGGGGGAAGGGTGATACGCAGTATTTT. It yields the protein CSAYRRGKGDTQYF.

The chain carries TRBV19 and TRBJ2-7; 13 bases fit TRBD2. The length of the CDR3 is 16 residues. Germline V gives CDR1 LNHDA, CDR2 SQIVND (reference sequence). Germline trimming cut 5 bases from V and 5 bases from J; bases unmatched to any gene: 9. The CDR3 region has the DNA TGTGCCAGTAGTCTCGGGACTAGCGGGGTGCCCAACGAGCAGTACTTC. Encoded protein: CASSLGTSGVPNEQYF.

The chain couples TRBV5-1 to TRBJ2-5; 7 bases map to TRBD1. This CDR3 is 15 amino acids long. Looked up from germline, CDR1 is SGHRS and CDR2 is YFSETQ. V was pared by 0 bases and J by 5 bases, with 7 bases of the junction left unmatched. The CDR3, as DNA: TGCGCCAGCAGCTTGGCCTCCGCCAGGGGGGAGACCCAGTACTTC. Its translation is CASSLASARGETQYF.